One T cell receptor (beta chain) is described in this entry. The sample belongs to a study of shared clonotypes between healthy human individuals. Donors were healthy HIV-negative adults without recent acute infections or vaccinations. This CDR3 has 13 residues. The ends lost 10 bases at V and 6 bases at J; junction bases unmatched: 6. CDR1 and CDR2 (germline): SNHLY, FYNNEI. The repertoire was sequenced with immunoSEQ multiplex PCR; TCRdb's copy has only in-frame clones and lacks some. The sample holds about 380,000 clones, approximately 97% seen once. The chain couples TRBV2 to TRBJ2-3; 11 bases fit TRBD2. The sequenced sample consisted of memory CD8+ T cells sorted from blood. Subset specified: CD45RO+ cells pooled with CCR7-negative TemRA cells. The TCR sequence derives from a young man in good health. The CDR3 DNA follows: TGTGCCACCGGACTAGCGGGTTTTGATACGCAGTATTTT. Amino acids: CATGLAGFDTQYF.